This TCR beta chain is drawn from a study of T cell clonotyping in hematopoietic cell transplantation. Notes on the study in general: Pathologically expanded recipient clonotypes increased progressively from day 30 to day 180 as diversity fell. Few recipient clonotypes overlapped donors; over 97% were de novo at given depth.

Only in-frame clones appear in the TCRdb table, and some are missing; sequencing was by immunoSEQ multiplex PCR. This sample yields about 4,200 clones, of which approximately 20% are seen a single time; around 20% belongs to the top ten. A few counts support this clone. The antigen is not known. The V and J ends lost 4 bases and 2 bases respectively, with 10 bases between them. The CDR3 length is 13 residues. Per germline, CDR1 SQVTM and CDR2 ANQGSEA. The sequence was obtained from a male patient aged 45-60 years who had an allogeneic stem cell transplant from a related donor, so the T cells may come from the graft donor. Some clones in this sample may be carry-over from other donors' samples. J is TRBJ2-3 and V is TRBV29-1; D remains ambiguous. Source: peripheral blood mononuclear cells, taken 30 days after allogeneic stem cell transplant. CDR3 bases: TGCAGCGTTGTCCATCAGAACACAGATACGCAGTATTTT. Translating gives CSVVHQNTDTQYF.